What follows are 23 T cell receptor beta chains derived from one specimen sequenced in a study of OX40 agonist ivuxolimab in advanced cancers. Measured with immunoSEQ multiplex PCR; TCRdb has only the in-frame clones, and not every one. The sample lists tens of thousands of clones, around nine tenths occurring once. Here the sequenced sample was CD4+ or CD8+ T cells sorted from blood, taken in a trial of the OX40 agonist ivuxolimab. The receptor set was obtained from an adult with an advanced solid tumor such as melanoma, head and neck, liver or kidney cancer.

The DNA for the CDR3 is TGTGCCAGCAGCCGTCAACAGGGATTTAGCTACAATGAGCAGTTCTTC. Its protein is CASSRQQGFSYNEQFF. The genes are TRBV7-8 and TRBJ2-1; perhaps TRBD1 as D (6 bases). The length of the CDR3 is 16 residues. The V and J ends lost 5 bases and 3 bases respectively, with 17 bases between them. The germline gives CDR1 SGHVS, CDR2 FQNEAQ.

The gene calls are TRBV6-6 and TRBJ2-2; the D gene is possibly TRBD2 (7 bases). CDR1 and CDR2 (germline): MNHNY, SVGAGI (reference sequence). V lost 6 bases and J lost 4, with 12 bases in between. This CDR3 is 14 amino acids long. The DNA of the CDR3 is TGTGCCAGCAGCCCCGGGGGGCCCACCGGGGAGCTGTTTTTT. As protein: CASSPGGPTGELFF.

This clone has a handful of counts. The genes are TRBV11-2 and TRBJ1-6; possibly TRBD1 for D (6 bases). The ends were cut back, 5 bases at V and 12 bases at J, with 20 bases in the middle. The CDR3 length is 15 residues. Germline V lookup: CDR1 SGHAT, CDR2 FQNNGV. CDR3 residues: CASSEPTGEVGPLHF. DNA for the CDR3: TGTGCCAGCAGCGAACCGACAGGCGAGGTGGGACCCCTCCACTTT. Filled out from reference TRBV11-2 and TRBJ1-6, the complete variable domain reads EAGVAQSPRYKIIEKRQSVAFWCNPISGHATLYWYQQILGQGPKLLIQFQNNGVVDDSQLPKDRFSAERLKGVDSTLKIQPAKLEDSAVYLCASSEPTGEVGPLHFGNGTRLTVT.

In DNA form, the CDR3 reads TGTGCCAGCAGTTTTAGGTGGGGCCAGGGTAACCCTGGAAACACCATATATTTT. It specifies CASSFRWGQGNPGNTIYF. The chain is built from TRBV27 and TRBJ1-3, with D possibly matching TRBD1 (5 bases). The CDR3 has 18 residues. In germline, CDR1 is MNHEY, CDR2 SMNVEV (reference sequence). Between the trimmed V and J ends, which lost 3 bases and 2 bases, there was a span of 20 bases.

This sequence joins TRBV14 and TRBJ2-7; maybe TRBD2 (5 bases). CDR3 length equals 13 residues. The germline V gene has CDR1 SGHDN and CDR2 FVKESK. The V and J ends lost 3 bases and 5 bases respectively, with 11 bases between them. CDR3 DNA: TGTGCCAGCAGCCACGGGGTTCGCCACGAGCAGTACTTC. Protein product: CASSHGVRHEQYF. Full variable domain (remainder filled in from reference TRBV14 and TRBJ2-7): EAGVTQFPSHSVIEKGQTVTLRCDPISGHDNLYWYRRVMGKEIKFLLHFVKESKQDESGMPNNRFLAERTGGTYSTLKVQPAELEDSGVYFCASSHGVRHEQYFGPGTRLTVT.

The gene calls are TRBV6-6 and TRBJ2-1; 8 bases map to TRBD2. This CDR3 is built from 14 residues. Trimming took 7 bases from V and 7 from J; bases not matched to a gene: 9. Germline V gene data show CDR1 as MNHNY and CDR2 as SVGAGI (reference sequence). CDR3 coding DNA: TGTGCCAGCACACCGGGACTAGGAAGTAATGAGCAGTTCTTC. Translation: CASTPGLGSNEQFF.

The rearrangement uses TRBV11-3 and TRBJ2-6, with D hard to call. The CDR3 is 13 amino acids. V was shortened by 5 bases and J by 2 bases, with 4 bases between the two germline ends. Per germline, CDR1 SGHNT and CDR2 YENEEA. The CDR3 bases are TGTGCCAGCAGCCCGACTGGGGCCAACGTCCTGACTTTC. It is translated as CASSPTGANVLTF.

The count of this clone is one. The rearrangement links TRBV7-3 to TRBJ1-1; 7 bases map to TRBD1. V dropped 3 bases and J dropped 4; count of bases not matched to a gene: 2. The CDR3 contains 13 residues. The germline V gene encodes CDR1 SGHTA and CDR2 FQGTGA. CDR3 loop: CASSFRDSTEAFF. DNA of the CDR3: TGTGCCAGCAGCTTCCGGGACAGCACTGAAGCTTTCTTT.

The V gene is TRBV5-4, the J gene TRBJ1-2, with a possible D match to TRBD1 (5 bases). V was trimmed by 4 bases and J by 3 bases, leaving 16 bases between them. This CDR3 comprises 15 residues. Germline V lookup: CDR1 SGHNT, CDR2 YYREEE (reference sequence). The CDR3 region is CASSRSGGGDYGYTF. CDR3 coding DNA: TGTGCCAGCAGCCGCTCCGGGGGTGGAGACTATGGCTACACCTTC.

The chain has TRBV10-3 and TRBJ2-1; TRBD2 agrees at 9 bases. Germline values: CDR1 ENHRY, CDR2 SYGVKD. J was trimmed by 0 bases and V by 3 bases; bases with no gene match: 12. The CDR3 totals 19 residues. CDR3 loop: CAISERGASGIRSYNEQFF. The CDR3 DNA reads as TGTGCCATCAGTGAAAGGGGGGCTAGCGGGATCCGCTCCTACAATGAGCAGTTCTTC.

The chain joins TRBV5-1 to TRBJ1-2, with D maybe TRBD1 (5 bases). V lost 1 base and J 10 bases, leaving 8 bases between the germline ends. The germline V gene has CDR1 SGHRS and CDR2 YFSETQ. The CDR3 contains 11 residues. CDR3 protein: CASSLQGVYTF. The CDR3 DNA follows: TGCGCCAGCAGCTTGCAGGGCGTCTACACCTTC.

This chain connects TRBV2 to TRBJ2-3; D is perhaps TRBD1 (5 bases). This CDR3 spans 12 amino acids. Germline CDR1 is SNHLY and CDR2 is FYNNEI. Deletions cut 7 bases from V and 2 bases from J, with 7 bases between. This CDR3 is CASTGNTDTQYF. The CDR3 region has the DNA TGTGCCAGCACAGGGAACACAGATACGCAGTATTTT.

This chain connects TRBV18 to TRBJ2-4; TRBD2 might be the D (5 bases). The germline V and J ends were trimmed by 10 bases and 7 bases, with 17 bases remaining between them. CDR1 is KGHSH, CDR2 LQKENI, per germline. This CDR3 has 13 amino acids. CDR3 sequence (DNA): TGTGCCACCTCGTACGCCGGGATCAACATTCAGTACTTC. Protein product: CATSYAGINIQYF.

Comment on this clone: A read error may account for a junction end that differs from germline. V is TRBV6-6 and J is TRBJ2-2; D possibly corresponds to TRBD1 (5 bases). Germline V gene data show CDR1 as MNHNY and CDR2 as SVGAGI (reference sequence). The CDR3 consists of 14 residues. Written as DNA, the CDR3 is TGTGCCAGCAGTGTGTTTTCTGTGGGGCCAGTCCTGATTTTT. Translation gives CASSVFSVGPVLIF.

The chain employs TRBV29-1 and TRBJ1-5, with D perhaps matching TRBD1 (5 bases). The germline V gene has CDR1 SQVTM and CDR2 ANQGSEA. CDR3 length: 12 residues. Between the trimmed V and J ends, which lost 4 bases and 3 bases, there was a span of 7 bases. The CDR3 nucleotides read TGCAGCGTTGCCAGGGACAATCAGCCCCAGCATTTT. It specifies CSVARDNQPQHF.

Only a few counts were recorded for this clone. This chain joins TRBV18 and TRBJ2-7; D unclear. Trimming removed 3 bases at V and 6 bases at J, with 6 bases between. The CDR3 loop spans 11 amino acids. Germline CDR1 KGHSH, CDR2 LQKENI. The CDR3 DNA follows: TGTGCCAGCTCACCCGGAGTCGAGCAGTACTTC. Encoded protein: CASSPGVEQYF.

The genes are TRBV5-4 and TRBJ2-1; no clear D. Germline V CDR1 and CDR2: SGHNT, YYREEE (reference sequence). Deletions cut 3 bases from V and 7 bases from J, with 8 bases between. CDR3 length: 12 residues. CDR3 in DNA: TGTGCCAGCAGCTCCCCGGGTAATGAGCAGTTCTTC. This codes for CASSSPGNEQFF.

The V gene is TRBV5-1, the J gene TRBJ1-1, with TRBD1 matching 7 bases. CDR3 length equals 15 residues. Trimming at V came to 0 bases and at J to 1 base, leaving 3 bases not matched to a gene. Germline-derived CDR1 and CDR2 are SGHRS and YFSETQ. The CDR3 here is CASSLAGTANTEAFF. CDR3 nucleotide sequence: TGCGCCAGCAGCTTGGCCGGGACAGCGAACACTGAAGCTTTCTTT.

The chain carries TRBV7-8 and TRBJ2-5; TRBD2 might be the D (6 bases). The CDR3 contains 14 residues. The V gene's germline CDR1 is SGHVS and CDR2 FQNEAQ. Trimming left V 1 base short and J 7 bases short, with 13 bases between. The CDR3 DNA reads as TGTGCCAGCAGCTTAGGAGGGAGGAGGGTGACCCAGTACTTC. It is translated as CASSLGGRRVTQYF.

The chain recombines TRBV27 with TRBJ1-4; no clear D. Trimming removed 6 bases at V and 4 bases at J, with 15 bases between. The CDR3 is made up of 15 amino acids. The germline gives CDR1 MNHEY, CDR2 SMNVEV (reference sequence). CDR3 region: CASRNNPRYNEKLFF. In DNA form, the CDR3 reads TGTGCCAGCAGGAACAACCCACGATATAATGAAAAACTGTTTTTT.

The V and J genes are TRBV5-1 and TRBJ1-2; D remains ambiguous. The germline gives CDR1 SGHRS, CDR2 YFSETQ. The ends were cut back, 2 bases at V and 8 bases at J, with 16 bases in the middle. The CDR3 is 14 amino acids. The CDR3 DNA reads as TGCGCCAGCAGCTTTGACCCTTCGGTAGGGGGCTACACCTTC. This translates into CASSFDPSVGGYTF. The full variable domain, with the rest looked up from reference TRBV5-1 and TRBJ1-2, is KAGVTQTPRYLIKTRGQQVTLSCSPISGHRSVSWYQQTPGQGLQFLFEYFSETQRNKGNFPGRFSGRQFSNSRSEMNVSTLELGDSALYLCASSFDPSVGGYTFGSGTRLTVV.

The chain employs TRBV5-8 and TRBJ1-4; TRBD1 might be the D (5 bases). V was clipped by 0 bases and J by 3 bases, with 12 bases between them. Germline lookup yields CDR1 SGHTS and CDR2 YDEGEE. The CDR3 has 16 amino acids. CDR3 in amino acids: CASSLVGPGANEKLFF. CDR3 DNA: TGTGCCAGCAGCTTGGTAGGCCCGGGGGCTAATGAAAAACTGTTTTTT.

The chain joins TRBV28 to TRBJ2-7; D could derive from TRBD1 or TRBD2 (6 bases each). V shed 3 bases and J shed 3 bases, with 18 bases lying between them. CDR3 size: 16 residues. The germline gives CDR1 MDHEN, CDR2 SYDVKM. CDR3 protein: CASSFLPRKGGYEQYF. The DNA for the CDR3 is TGTGCCAGCAGTTTTTTGCCGAGAAAGGGGGGCTACGAGCAGTACTTC.